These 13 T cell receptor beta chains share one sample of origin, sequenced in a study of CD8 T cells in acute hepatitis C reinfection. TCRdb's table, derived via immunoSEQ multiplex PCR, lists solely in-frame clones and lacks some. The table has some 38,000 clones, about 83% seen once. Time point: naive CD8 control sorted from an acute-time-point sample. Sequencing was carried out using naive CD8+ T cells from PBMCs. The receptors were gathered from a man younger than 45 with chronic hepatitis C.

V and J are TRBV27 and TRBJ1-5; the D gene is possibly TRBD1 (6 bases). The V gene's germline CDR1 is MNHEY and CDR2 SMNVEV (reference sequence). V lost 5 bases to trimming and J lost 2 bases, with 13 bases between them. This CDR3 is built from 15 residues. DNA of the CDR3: TGTGCCAGCAGTCCCCCGGGGGCTGGCAATCAGCCCCAGCATTTT. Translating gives CASSPPGAGNQPQHF.

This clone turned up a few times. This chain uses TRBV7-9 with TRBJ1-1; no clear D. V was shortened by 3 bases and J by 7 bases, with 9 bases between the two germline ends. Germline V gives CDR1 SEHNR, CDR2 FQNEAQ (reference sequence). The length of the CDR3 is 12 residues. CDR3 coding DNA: TGTGCCAGCAGCTTTGGTGCGTTTGAAGCTTTCTTT. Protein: CASSFGAFEAFF. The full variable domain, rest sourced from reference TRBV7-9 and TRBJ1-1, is DTGVSQNPRHKITKRGQNVTFRCDPISEHNRLYWYRQTLGQGPEFLTYFQNEAQLEKSRLLSDRFSAERPKGSFSTLEIQRTEQGDSAMYLCASSFGAFEAFFGQGTRLTVV.

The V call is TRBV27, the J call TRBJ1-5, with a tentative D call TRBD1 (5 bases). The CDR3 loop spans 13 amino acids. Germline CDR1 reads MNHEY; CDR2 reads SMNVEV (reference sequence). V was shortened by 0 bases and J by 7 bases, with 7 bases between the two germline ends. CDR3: CASSLSGGQPQHF. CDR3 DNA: TGTGCCAGCAGTTTATCGGGGGGACAGCCCCAGCATTTT.

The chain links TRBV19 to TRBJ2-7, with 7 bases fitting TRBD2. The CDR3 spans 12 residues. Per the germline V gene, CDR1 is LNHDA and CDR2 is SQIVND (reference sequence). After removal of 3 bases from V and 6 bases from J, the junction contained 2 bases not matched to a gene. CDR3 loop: CASSIGGGEQYF. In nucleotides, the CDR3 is TGTGCCAGTAGTATTGGCGGGGGCGAGCAGTACTTC.

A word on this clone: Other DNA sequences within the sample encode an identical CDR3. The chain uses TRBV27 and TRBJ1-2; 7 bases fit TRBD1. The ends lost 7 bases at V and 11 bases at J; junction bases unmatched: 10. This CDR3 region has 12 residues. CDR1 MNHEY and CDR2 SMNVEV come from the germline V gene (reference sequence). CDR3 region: CASKAGGGGYTF. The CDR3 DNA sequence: TGTGCCAGCAAAGCAGGGGGGGGTGGTTACACCTTC.

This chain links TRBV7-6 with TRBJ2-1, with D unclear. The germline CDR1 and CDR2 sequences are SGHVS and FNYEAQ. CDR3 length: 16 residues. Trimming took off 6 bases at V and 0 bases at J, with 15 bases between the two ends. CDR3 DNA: TGTGCCAGCAGTTTTGAAGACTCGAGCTCCTACAATGAGCAGTTCTTC. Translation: CASSFEDSSSYNEQFF. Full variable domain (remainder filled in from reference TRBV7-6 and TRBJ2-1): GAGVSQSPRYKVTKRGQDVALRCDPISGHVSLYWYRQALGQGPEFLTYFNYEAQQDKSGLPNDRFSAERPEGSISTLTIQRTEQRDSAMYRCASSFEDSSSYNEQFFGPGTRLTVL.

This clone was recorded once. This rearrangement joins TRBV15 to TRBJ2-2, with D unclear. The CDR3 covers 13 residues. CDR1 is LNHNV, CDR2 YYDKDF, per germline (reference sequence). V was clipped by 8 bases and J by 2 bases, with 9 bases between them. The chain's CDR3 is CATPHANTGELFF. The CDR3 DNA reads TGTGCCACCCCACACGCCAACACCGGGGAGCTGTTTTTT.

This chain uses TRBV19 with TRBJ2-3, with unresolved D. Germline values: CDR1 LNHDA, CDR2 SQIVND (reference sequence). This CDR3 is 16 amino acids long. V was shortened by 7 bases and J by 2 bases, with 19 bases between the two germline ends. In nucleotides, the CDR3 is TGTGCCAGTAAAAGCGCGGCCAGTTATTCCACAGATACGCAGTATTTT. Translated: CASKSAASYSTDTQYF. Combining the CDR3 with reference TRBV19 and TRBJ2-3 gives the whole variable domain DGGITQSPKYLFRKEGQNVTLSCEQNLNHDAMYWYRQDPGQGLRLIYYSQIVNDFQKGDIAEGYSVSREKKESFPLTVTSAQKNPTAFYLCASKSAASYSTDTQYFGPGTRLTVL.

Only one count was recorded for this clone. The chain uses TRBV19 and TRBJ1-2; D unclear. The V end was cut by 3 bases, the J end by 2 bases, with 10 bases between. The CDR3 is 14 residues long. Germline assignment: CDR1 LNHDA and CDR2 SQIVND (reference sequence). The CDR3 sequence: CASSIASGNYGYTF. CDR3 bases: TGTGCCAGTAGTATTGCTTCGGGGAACTATGGCTACACCTTC. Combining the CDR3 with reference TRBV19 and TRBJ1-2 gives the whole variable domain DGGITQSPKYLFRKEGQNVTLSCEQNLNHDAMYWYRQDPGQGLRLIYYSQIVNDFQKGDIAEGYSVSREKKESFPLTVTSAQKNPTAFYLCASSIASGNYGYTFGSGTRLTVV.

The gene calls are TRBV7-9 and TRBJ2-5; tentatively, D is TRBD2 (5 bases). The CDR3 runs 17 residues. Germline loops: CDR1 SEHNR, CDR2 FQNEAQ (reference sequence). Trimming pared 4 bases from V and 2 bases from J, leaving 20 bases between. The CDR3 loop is CASSSTRVGSGQETQYF. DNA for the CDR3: TGTGCCAGCAGCTCTACCCGGGTGGGCAGCGGTCAAGAGACCCAGTACTTC. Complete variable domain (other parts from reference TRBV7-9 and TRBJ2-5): DTGVSQNPRHKITKRGQNVTFRCDPISEHNRLYWYRQTLGQGPEFLTYFQNEAQLEKSRLLSDRFSAERPKGSFSTLEIQRTEQGDSAMYLCASSSTRVGSGQETQYFGPGTRLLVL.

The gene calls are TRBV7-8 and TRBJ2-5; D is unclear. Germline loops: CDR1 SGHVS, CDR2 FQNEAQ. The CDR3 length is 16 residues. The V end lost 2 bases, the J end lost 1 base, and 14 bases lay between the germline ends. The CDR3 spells CASSLSVGPTQETQYF. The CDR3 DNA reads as TGTGCCAGCAGCTTATCGGTGGGCCCGACCCAAGAGACCCAGTACTTC. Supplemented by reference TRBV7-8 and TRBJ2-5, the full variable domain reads GAGVSQSPRYKVAKRGQDVALRCDPISGHVSLFWYQQALGQGPEFLTYFQNEAQLDKSGLPSDRFFAERPEGSVSTLKIQRTQQEDSAVYLCASSLSVGPTQETQYFGPGTRLLVL.

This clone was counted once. The CDR3 spells CASSLVAGGRDEQFF. DNA of the CDR3: TGTGCCAGCAGCTTAGTAGCGGGCGGCCGAGATGAGCAGTTCTTC. This chain links TRBV7-2 with TRBJ2-1; 7 nucleotides line up with TRBD2. V was pared by 1 base and J by 8 bases, with 8 bases of the junction left unmatched. Per germline, CDR1 SGHTA and CDR2 FQGNSA. The CDR3 spans 15 residues.

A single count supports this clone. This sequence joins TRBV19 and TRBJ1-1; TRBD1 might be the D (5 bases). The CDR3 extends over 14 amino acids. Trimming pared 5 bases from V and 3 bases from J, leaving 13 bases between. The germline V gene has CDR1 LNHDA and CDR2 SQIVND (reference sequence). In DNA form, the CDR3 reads TGTGCCAGTAGTGAGGGGATTTGGCACACTGAAGCTTTCTTT. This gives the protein CASSEGIWHTEAFF.